Listed here are 29 T cell receptor beta chains from one sample, sequenced in a study of regulatory T cells in long-lasting Graves disease. In building TCR beta libraries, iRepertoire HTBI primers were used together with Arm-PCR of CDR3 regions. A single record per CDR3 protein comes from TCRdb applying MiXCR to the multiplex PCR reads. There are approximately 470,000 distinct CDR3 sequences in the sample; around 16% occur only once, and 10% to 15% lies in the top ten. Time point noted: newly diagnosed GD, antithyroid drugs for less than 3 months. From PBMCs, RNA was extracted and then used to make the TCR library. The same data also contributed to another study, on T cells in Graves' hyperthyroidism and ophthalmopathy.

The material sequenced was peripheral blood mononuclear cells (PBMCs), taken at new diagnosis, from a patient treated with antithyroid drugs. The receptors originated from a man in his forties or fifties with Graves disease.

Concerning this clonotype itself: One end of the junction does not line up with germline, which may come from a read error. The chain links TRBV7-3 to TRBJ2-1; no clear D gene. Germline V gene sequence: CDR1 SGHTA, CDR2 FQGTGA. This CDR3 is built from 14 residues. The CDR3 nucleotides read TGTGCCAGCAGCGCAGCTTATTCCTCCAATGAGCAGTTCTTC. This codes for CASSAAYSSNEQFF.

This clonotype was recorded many times. This sequence joins TRBV6-1 and TRBJ2-1; 8 bases fit TRBD2. V gave up 5 bases and J gave up 2 bases; unmatched junction bases: 8. The CDR3 loop spans 16 amino acids. The germline V gene has CDR1 MNHNS and CDR2 SASEGT. The CDR3 DNA reads TGTGCCAGCAGTATACAAAGCGGGAGAACCTACAATGAGCAGTTCTTC. It encodes CASSIQSGRTYNEQFF.

This clonotype was counted ten times or more. This chain connects TRBV3-1 to TRBJ2-1; TRBD2 is a possible D gene (5 bases). From germline, CDR1 is LGHDT and CDR2 YNNKEL (reference sequence). This CDR3 is built from 15 residues. Trimming pared 5 bases from V and 3 bases from J, leaving 14 bases between. The CDR3 sequence is CASSSDYTYYNEQFF. The CDR3 region has the DNA TGTGCCAGCAGCTCCGACTATACATACTACAATGAGCAGTTCTTC.

This clonotype occurred many times. The chain has TRBV7-9 and TRBJ2-3, with 8 nucleotides matching TRBD2. V dropped 4 bases and J dropped 0; count of bases not matched to a gene: 6. Germline V gives CDR1 SEHNR, CDR2 FQNEAQ (reference sequence). This CDR3 comprises 16 residues. The CDR3 region has the DNA TGTGCCAGCAGCTCTAGATTAGCGGGGAGCACAGATACGCAGTATTTT. Its translation is CASSSRLAGSTDTQYF.

The chain couples TRBV29-1 to TRBJ2-3; 12 bases line up with TRBD2. The CDR3 has 16 amino acids. Trimming took 3 bases from V and 3 from J; bases not matched to a gene: 7. Germline-derived CDR1 and CDR2 are SQVTM and ANQGSEA. The DNA for the CDR3 is TGCAGCGTTGACCCTAGCGGGAGGGCCGGTACAGATACGCAGTATTTT. Translating it yields CSVDPSGRAGTDTQYF.

V usage is TRBV6-5 and J usage is TRBJ2-7, with D hard to call. This CDR3 contains 14 residues. V shed 2 bases and J shed 2 bases, with 10 bases lying between them. Germline CDR1 is MNHEY and CDR2 is SVGAGI. The CDR3 DNA reads TGTGCCAGCAGTTACGGGTCTACCACCTACGAGCAGTACTTC. It is translated as CASSYGSTTYEQYF.

This clonotype was seen more than once but under ten times. V gene TRBV3-1 combines with J gene TRBJ2-1; the D is unclear. Germline assignment: CDR1 LGHDT and CDR2 YNNKEL (reference sequence). Deletions cut 0 bases from V and 9 bases from J, with 12 bases between. The CDR3 covers 14 residues. The CDR3 spells CASSQDLPPAEQFF. The CDR3 DNA sequence: TGTGCCAGCAGCCAAGATTTGCCCCCGGCTGAGCAGTTCTTC.

In this sample, this clonotype turned up many times. The rearrangement links TRBV2 to TRBJ2-5, with D perhaps being TRBD1 or TRBD2 (6 bases each). The CDR3 length is 12 residues. Germline V gives CDR1 SNHLY, CDR2 FYNNEI. V dropped 8 bases and J dropped 2 bases, with 9 bases sitting between them. As DNA, the CDR3 is TGTGCCAGCGGGGGGCAGCAAGAGACCCAGTACTTC. Encoded protein: CASGGQQETQYF.

V and J are TRBV5-1 and TRBJ1-4; 7 bases are a match to TRBD1. The germline CDR1 and CDR2 sequences are SGHRS and YFSETQ. J lost 4 bases, V lost 1 base, and 13 bases had no gene match. The CDR3 is made up of 18 amino acids. The CDR3 sequence is CASSLRAGQAPFNEKLFF. CDR3 in DNA: TGCGCCAGCAGCTTGCGGGCCGGACAGGCTCCCTTTAATGAAAAACTGTTTTTT.

This sequence joins TRBV7-3 and TRBJ2-6, with 7 bases matching TRBD1. CDR1 SGHTA and CDR2 FQGTGA come from the germline V gene. The CDR3 consists of 19 residues. With 3 bases clipped from V and 0 bases from J, the junction kept 11 bases outside the gene matches. CDR3 nucleotides: TGTGCCAGCAGCTTTGGGGTGGGACAGCTTCTCTCTGGGGCCAACGTCCTGACTTTC. It codes for CASSFGVGQLLSGANVLTF.

This clonotype was counted ten times or more. V and J are TRBV9 and TRBJ2-1; D not certain. The V end was cut by 0 bases, the J end by 5 bases, with 6 bases between. CDR3 length equals 13 residues. In germline, CDR1 is SGDLS, CDR2 YYNGEE. CDR3 in amino acids: CASSVATDNEQFF. The CDR3 nucleotides read TGTGCCAGCAGCGTAGCTACGGACAATGAGCAGTTCTTC.

This clonotype was recorded many times. V usage is TRBV12-3 or TRBV12-4 and J usage is TRBJ2-7; D is undetermined. This CDR3 is 13 amino acids long. Trimming removed 5 bases at V and 6 bases at J, with 14 bases between. DNA for the CDR3: TGTGCCAGCAGTAACATCATCCCGGGCGAGCAGTACTTC. Its translation: CASSNIIPGEQYF.

This clonotype has only a few counts. This chain uses TRBV12-3 or TRBV12-4 with TRBJ2-5, with TRBD2 identical over 12 bases. V trimming: 5 bases; J trimming: 5 bases; junction bases outside the gene matches: 6. This CDR3 has 15 residues. The CDR3 DNA reads TGTGCCAGCAGTCGACTAGCGGGAGTGCGGGAGACCCAGTACTTC. This sequence encodes CASSRLAGVRETQYF.

In regard to this clonotype: A much larger clone is a single base away; this may be a read error. V gene TRBV24-1 combines with J gene TRBJ2-7; D is unresolved. Per the germline V gene, CDR1 is KGHDR and CDR2 is SFDVKD. This CDR3 is 15 amino acids long. The CDR3, as DNA: TGTGCCACCAGTGATGGTCGGAGACGTGAAGACGAGCAGTGCTTC. Amino acids: CATSDGRRREDEQCF.

This clonotype appeared many times. The rearrangement uses TRBV7-9 and TRBJ2-1; TRBD2 matches at 9 bases. The J call could be wrong; TRBJ2-5 is a better fit for the DNA end. This CDR3 region has 16 residues. CDR1 and CDR2 (germline): SEHNR, FQNEAQ (reference sequence). CDR3 coding DNA: TGTGCCAGCAGCTTTTCCGAGGGACTAGCTAAAGAGACCCAGTACTTC. Amino acid sequence: CASSFSEGLAKETQYF.

This clonotype was observed many times. The CDR3 protein is CAWSVSGFYGYTF. CDR3 in DNA: TGTGCCTGGAGTGTCTCGGGGTTCTATGGCTACACCTTC. V usage is TRBV30 and J usage is TRBJ1-2; D unresolved. This CDR3 contains 13 residues. Trimming removed 0 bases at V and 4 bases at J, with 9 bases between. Germline CDR1 is GTSNPN and CDR2 is SVGIG (reference sequence). Full variable domain (missing parts from reference TRBV30 and TRBJ1-2): SQTIHQWPATLVQPVGSPLSLECTVEGTSNPNLYWYRQAAGRGLQLLFYSVGIGQISSEVPQNLSASRPQDRQFILSSKKLLLSDSGFYLCAWSVSGFYGYTFGSGTRLTVV.

This clonotype was seen only once. The chain joins TRBV7-9 to TRBJ1-4; 10 positions agree with TRBD1. Germline-derived CDR1 and CDR2 are SEHNR and FQNEAQ (reference sequence). The CDR3 runs 16 residues. The J segment lost 8 bases and the V segment lost 7 bases, leaving 13 bases of the junction unmatched. This CDR3 is CASTQLVDRGEEKLFF. In DNA form, the CDR3 reads TGTGCCAGCACCCAACTCGTGGACAGGGGGGAGGAAAAACTGTTTTTT.

This clonotype was counted between two and nine times. The rearrangement uses TRBV7-8 and TRBJ2-1; D uncertain. There are 15 residues in the CDR3. V gave up 1 base and J gave up 2 bases, with 9 bases separating them. Germline CDR1 reads SGHVS; CDR2 reads FQNEAQ. This CDR3 is CASSLVGSTYNEQFF. In nucleotides, the CDR3 is TGTGCCAGCAGCTTAGTCGGCAGTACCTACAATGAGCAGTTCTTC.

This clonotype was seen repeatedly, ten times or more. This chain links TRBV6-2 or TRBV6-3 with TRBJ2-3; TRBD1 matches at 7 bases. The CDR3 runs 14 residues. V lost 6 bases, J lost 0 bases, and 3 bases stayed unmatched. CDR1 MNHEY and CDR2 SVGEGT come from the germline V gene. The CDR3 DNA reads TGTGCCAGCAGGCGGACAGGTAGCACAGATACGCAGTATTTT. Its protein product is CASRRTGSTDTQYF.

This clonotype was counted between two and nine times. The CDR3 DNA sequence: TGCGCCAGCAGCTTGGCCTCGAAGCGGGGCACCGGGGAGCTGTTTTTT. Translation gives CASSLASKRGTGELFF. The chain is built from TRBV5-1 and TRBJ2-2, with 7 bases matching TRBD2. The CDR3 extends over 16 amino acids. J gave up 4 bases and V 0 bases, and 6 bases lay outside the gene matches. Per the germline V gene, CDR1 is SGHRS and CDR2 is YFSETQ.

This clonotype was seen repeatedly, ten times or more. The chain carries TRBV5-5 and TRBJ2-5; no clear D. The CDR3 is 12 amino acids. Per the germline V gene, CDR1 is SGHKS and CDR2 is YYEKEE (reference sequence). V lost 1 base and J lost 5, with 6 bases in between. CDR3 DNA sequence: TGTGCCAGCAGCTTGTTTGGGGAGACCCAGTACTTC. Translated: CASSLFGETQYF.

This clonotype was picked up many times. The chain carries TRBV4-1 and TRBJ2-3; 7 nucleotides align to TRBD2. The CDR3 is 16 amino acids. The V gene's germline CDR1 is MGHRA and CDR2 YSYEKL. V lost 5 bases, J lost 3 bases, and 11 bases stayed unmatched. The CDR3 spells CASSWFGGGPTDTQYF. CDR3 DNA sequence: TGCGCCAGCAGCTGGTTTGGGGGAGGGCCTACAGATACGCAGTATTTT.

This clonotype was counted at least ten times. V gene TRBV30 combines with J gene TRBJ2-3; unclear D gene. The ends were cut back, 1 base at V and 2 bases at J, with 16 bases in the middle. This CDR3 is 16 amino acids long. Germline V gene data show CDR1 as GTSNPN and CDR2 as SVGIG (reference sequence). The CDR3 protein is CAWSEVGLADTDTQYF. The CDR3 DNA reads TGTGCCTGGAGTGAGGTCGGCCTTGCGGACACAGATACGCAGTATTTT.

Worth noting for this clonotype: A far larger clone lies a single base away; this is likely a read error. The chain is built from TRBV2 and TRBJ2-1, with unresolved D. The tail of the sequence fits TRBJ2-5 better, so the J call may be wrong. The CDR3 has 13 amino acids. CDR1 is SNHLY, CDR2 FYNNEI, per germline. The CDR3 is CANSKGLGETQYF. CDR3 DNA sequence: TGTGCCAACAGTAAGGGCCTGGGGGAGACCCAGTACTTC.

This clonotype is a singleton in its sample. This chain connects TRBV11-2 to TRBJ2-6; 9 bases are a match to TRBD1. The CDR3 runs to 17 residues. V shed 5 bases, J shed 4 bases, and the junction held 9 bases outside the gene matches. Germline V gene sequence: CDR1 SGHAT, CDR2 FQNNGV. The CDR3 sequence: CASSQDRGFSGANVLTF. CDR3 DNA: TGTGCCAGCAGCCAGGACAGGGGATTCTCCGGGGCCAACGTCCTGACTTTC.

The CDR3 DNA reads as TGCGCCAGCAGCTTGTGGGGTAGCGGGATAAGAGGAGAGACCCAGTACTTC. Translating gives CASSLWGSGIRGETQYF. This chain joins TRBV5-1 and TRBJ2-5, with 8 positions matching TRBD2. The CDR3 runs 17 residues. Trimming took 1 base from V and 4 from J; bases not matched to a gene: 12. Germline loops: CDR1 SGHRS, CDR2 YFSETQ. Based on the CDR3 plus reference TRBV5-1 and TRBJ2-5, the full variable domain is KAGVTQTPRYLIKTRGQQVTLSCSPISGHRSVSWYQQTPGQGLQFLFEYFSETQRNKGNFPGRFSGRQFSNSRSEMNVSTLELGDSALYLCASSLWGSGIRGETQYFGPGTRLLVL.

V usage is TRBV6-2 or TRBV6-3 and J usage is TRBJ2-5; possible D gene TRBD1, 5 bases. Trimming took off 4 bases at V and 4 bases at J, with 13 bases between the two ends. The CDR3 loop spans 14 amino acids. The germline V gene has CDR1 MNHEY and CDR2 SVGEGT. CDR3 DNA: TGTGCCAGCAGTTCCAGGGCCCAAGGAGAGACCCAGTACTTC. This gives the protein CASSSRAQGETQYF.

V and J are TRBV3-1 and TRBJ1-1; D gene uncertain. Per germline, CDR1 LGHDT and CDR2 YNNKEL (reference sequence). There are 13 residues in the CDR3. The V end lost 6 bases, the J end lost 2 bases, and 10 bases lay between the germline ends. CDR3 amino acids: CASSSEVNTEAFF. The DNA for the CDR3 is TGTGCCAGCAGTTCCGAGGTAAACACTGAAGCTTTCTTT. The whole variable domain, remainder taken from reference TRBV3-1 and TRBJ1-1, is DTAVSQTPKYLVTQMGNDKSIKCEQNLGHDTMYWYKQDSKKFLKIMFSYNNKELIINETVPNRFSPKSPDKAHLNLHINSLELGDSAVYFCASSSEVNTEAFFGQGTRLTVV.

The chain links TRBV4-1 to TRBJ2-2; 14 nucleotides agree with TRBD2. The CDR3 runs 19 residues. Germline loops: CDR1 MGHRA, CDR2 YSYEKL. The trim removed 1 base at V and 3 bases at J, leaving 7 bases unmatched. The DNA for the CDR3 is TGCGCCAGCAGCCAAGGGGGACTAGCGGGAGCGCCGCACACCGGGGAGCTGTTTTTT. It specifies CASSQGGLAGAPHTGELFF.